This passage covers 32 T cell receptor beta chains from one sample sequenced in a study of shared clonotypes between healthy human individuals. Repertoires were generated with immunoSEQ multiplex PCR, while TCRdb's copy carries only in-frame clones and drops some. The table records approximately 1.9 million clones, 80% to 95% of them present only once. CD45RO-negative, CCR7-selected cells formed the naive CD8 fraction, which excluded terminally differentiated effector memory CD45RA+ cells. The sample consisted of naive CD8+ T cells from PBMCs. These receptors all come from a man between 18 and 35 years old in good health. Some clones in this sample may be carry-over from other donors' samples.

The chain links TRBV10-3 to TRBJ1-5, with no clear D. The CDR3 runs to 16 residues. Deletions cut 0 bases from V and 7 bases from J, with 16 bases between. Per germline, CDR1 ENHRY and CDR2 SYGVKD. CDR3 loop: CAISESGRATQQPQHF. The CDR3 DNA follows: TGTGCCATCAGTGAGTCGGGAAGGGCGACGCAGCAGCCCCAGCATTTT.

The chain links TRBV9 to TRBJ2-1; TRBD2 matches 9 bases. The germline V gene has CDR1 SGDLS and CDR2 YYNGEE. This CDR3 contains 16 residues. J lost 3 bases, V lost 3 bases, and 7 bases had no gene match. The CDR3 region is CASSGLAGALYNEQFF. DNA for the CDR3: TGTGCCAGCAGCGGTTTAGCGGGAGCGCTCTACAATGAGCAGTTCTTC.

This clone was recorded only once. This chain links TRBV7-9 with TRBJ1-2; D gene uncertain. The germline V gene has CDR1 SEHNR and CDR2 FQNEAQ (reference sequence). The germline V and J ends were trimmed by 1 base and 8 bases, with 14 bases remaining between them. This CDR3 contains 14 residues. CDR3 in DNA: TGTGCCAGCAGCTTAGACACAGTGAGCGGCGGCTACACCTTC. As protein: CASSLDTVSGGYTF.

Remarks on this clone: Other DNA sequences in this specimen translate into the identical CDR3. The V and J genes are TRBV27 and TRBJ1-1; 9 nucleotides line up with TRBD1. V lost 3 bases to trimming and J lost 2 bases; unmatched junction nucleotides: 1. The CDR3 loop spans 14 amino acids. From germline, CDR1 is MNHEY and CDR2 SMNVEV (reference sequence). The CDR3 is CASSFTGGNTEAFF. CDR3 nucleotide sequence: TGTGCCAGCAGTTTCACAGGGGGCAACACTGAAGCTTTCTTT.

The chain employs TRBV27 and TRBJ2-7; weak D call: TRBD1 (5 bases). The V and J ends lost 0 bases and 13 bases respectively, with 13 bases between them. Germline V CDR1 and CDR2: MNHEY, SMNVEV (reference sequence). The CDR3 spans 12 residues. CDR3 sequence (DNA): TGTGCCAGCAGTTTATCATCAGGGAAGGTATACTTC. Protein product: CASSLSSGKVYF.

This chain uses TRBV4-3 with TRBJ1-5; 9 nucleotides align to TRBD1. The ends lost 3 bases at V and 7 bases at J; junction bases unmatched: 4. This CDR3 has 14 amino acids. Germline values: CDR1 LGHNA, CDR2 YSLEER. The DNA of the CDR3 is TGCGCCAGCAGCCAGGGACAGGGAGGACAGCCCCAGCATTTT. This codes for CASSQGQGGQPQHF.

The rearrangement links TRBV4-1 to TRBJ2-3; no clear D. The CDR3 consists of 14 residues. The ends were cut back, 5 bases at V and 0 bases at J, with 9 bases in the middle. Germline lookup yields CDR1 MGHRA and CDR2 YSYEKL. CDR3 DNA: TGCGCCAGCAGCGGGGAACGGAGCACAGATACGCAGTATTTT. It encodes CASSGERSTDTQYF.

In regard to this clone: The sample carries other DNA sequences with the same CDR3. J is TRBJ1-5 and V is TRBV27, with D unclear. Germline CDR1 and CDR2: MNHEY and SMNVEV (reference sequence). CDR3 length: 14 residues. V was trimmed by 2 bases and J by 2 bases, leaving 7 bases between them. In DNA form, the CDR3 reads TGTGCCAGCAGTTTACGTCAGGGCAATCAGCCCCAGCATTTT. As protein: CASSLRQGNQPQHF.

The chain joins TRBV7-9 to TRBJ2-2; possibly TRBD1 or TRBD2 for D (6 bases each). CDR1 is SEHNR, CDR2 FQNEAQ, per germline (reference sequence). The CDR3 covers 18 residues. With 5 bases removed from V and 0 bases from J, the gap between germline ends came to 19 bases. The CDR3 protein is CASSPTRGNGANTGELFF. CDR3 DNA: TGTGCCAGCAGCCCGACTAGGGGGAACGGAGCGAACACCGGGGAGCTGTTTTTT.

The count of this clone is one. This chain links TRBV6-5 with TRBJ2-2; D ambiguous. V was trimmed by 0 bases and J by 7 bases, leaving 9 bases between them. The CDR3 consists of 14 residues. In germline, CDR1 is MNHEY, CDR2 SVGAGI. CDR3 in DNA: TGTGCCAGCAGTTACTCGGCATTCCACGGGGAGCTGTTTTTT. Its translation is CASSYSAFHGELFF.

This chain joins TRBV28 and TRBJ1-5; a weak D match, TRBD1 (6 bases). The CDR3 is 14 amino acids. Trimming shortened V by 6 bases and J by 7 bases, and 16 bases separated the two germline ends. Looked up from germline, CDR1 is MDHEN and CDR2 is SYDVKM. CDR3 DNA sequence: TGTGCCAGCAGCATCCGGGGGCACGGCCAGCCCCAGCATTTT. Its translation is CASSIRGHGQPQHF.

The CDR3 reads CASSSTRDGKSSYNEQFF. In nucleotides, the CDR3 is TGTGCCAGCAGTTCGACGAGGGACGGAAAAAGCTCCTACAATGAGCAGTTCTTC. J is TRBJ2-1 and V is TRBV7-9; the D gene could be TRBD1 or TRBD2 (5 bases each). The CDR3 has 18 amino acids. V shed 6 bases and J shed 0 bases, with 21 bases lying between them. Germline-derived CDR1 and CDR2 are SEHNR and FQNEAQ (reference sequence). Combining the CDR3 with reference TRBV7-9 and TRBJ2-1 gives the whole variable domain DTGVSQNPRHKITKRGQNVTFRCDPISEHNRLYWYRQTLGQGPEFLTYFQNEAQLEKSRLLSDRFSAERPKGSFSTLEIQRTEQGDSAMYLCASSSTRDGKSSYNEQFFGPGTRLTVL.

The chain links TRBV5-1 to TRBJ1-4; no firm D call. Germline CDR1 and CDR2: SGHRS and YFSETQ. V was trimmed by 4 bases and J by 0 bases, leaving 25 bases between them. The CDR3 length is 20 residues. CDR3 sequence: CASSPEARRYRVATNEKLFF. In nucleotides, the CDR3 is TGCGCCAGCAGCCCTGAGGCTCGACGGTATAGGGTGGCAACTAATGAAAAACTGTTTTTT.

This chain links TRBV27 with TRBJ2-5; D possibly matches TRBD1 or TRBD2 (5 bases each). Trimming cost V 3 bases and J 4 bases, with 9 bases left between them. Germline CDR1 reads MNHEY; CDR2 reads SMNVEV (reference sequence). The CDR3 sequence is 13 residues long. CDR3 region: CASSFGTVETQYF. The DNA of the CDR3 is TGTGCCAGCAGTTTTGGGACGGTAGAGACCCAGTACTTC.

V gene TRBV28 combines with J gene TRBJ2-1, with D hard to call. CDR1 and CDR2 from the germline V gene are MDHEN and SYDVKM. This CDR3 contains 16 residues. Trimming cost V 2 bases and J 9 bases, with 20 bases left between them. The CDR3 reads CASSLVLGSRHAEQFF. For the CDR3, the DNA is TGTGCCAGCAGTTTAGTATTGGGAAGCCGCCACGCTGAGCAGTTCTTC.

This chain connects TRBV18 to TRBJ2-1, with D perhaps matching TRBD1 (5 bases). This CDR3 spans 16 amino acids. The germline V gene encodes CDR1 KGHSH and CDR2 LQKENI. Trimming removed 3 bases at V and 0 bases at J, with 12 bases between. This CDR3 is CASSPGRSSSYNEQFF. DNA for the CDR3: TGTGCCAGCTCACCGGGGCGGTCGAGCTCCTACAATGAGCAGTTCTTC.

This chain uses TRBV11-2 with TRBJ2-7, with 9 bases identical to TRBD1. Losses at the gene ends were 6 bases for V and 1 base for J; bases not matched to a gene: 10. Germline CDR1 reads SGHAT; CDR2 reads FQNNGV. CDR3 length: 16 amino acids. The CDR3 nucleotides are TGTGCCAGCAGTTTTGACGGGACAGGGTTATCCTACGAGCAGTACTTC. This gives the protein CASSFDGTGLSYEQYF. Supplemented by reference TRBV11-2 and TRBJ2-7, the full variable domain reads EAGVAQSPRYKIIEKRQSVAFWCNPISGHATLYWYQQILGQGPKLLIQFQNNGVVDDSQLPKDRFSAERLKGVDSTLKIQPAKLEDSAVYLCASSFDGTGLSYEQYFGPGTRLTVT.

On this clone: The sample contains more than one DNA sequence encoding this CDR3. V and J are TRBV9 and TRBJ2-1; D is undetermined. The CDR3 runs to 12 residues. Trimming pared 3 bases from V and 10 bases from J, leaving 11 bases between. Germline values: CDR1 SGDLS, CDR2 YYNGEE. CDR3 loop: CASSAPPGEQFF. CDR3 DNA: TGTGCCAGCAGCGCCCCCCCCGGGGAGCAGTTCTTC.

The V gene is TRBV19, the J gene TRBJ1-1; 7 nucleotides align to TRBD1. This CDR3 is built from 16 residues. V trimming: 3 bases; J trimming: 1 base; junction bases outside the gene matches: 8. Germline CDR1 and CDR2: LNHDA and SQIVND (reference sequence). CDR3 sequence reads: CASSIGTETQNTEAFF. CDR3 nucleotides: TGTGCCAGTAGTATCGGGACAGAAACACAGAACACTGAAGCTTTCTTT.

The chain links TRBV7-9 to TRBJ2-7; D not resolved. Germline lookup yields CDR1 SEHNR and CDR2 FQNEAQ (reference sequence). Trimming pared 7 bases from V and 4 bases from J, leaving 14 bases between. CDR3 length: 13 amino acids. CDR3 nucleotides: TGTGCCAGCACGGAATTAGGCCCGTACGAGCAGTACTTC. Amino acids: CASTELGPYEQYF.

V gene TRBV13 combines with J gene TRBJ2-7; either TRBD1 or TRBD2 may supply D (5 bases each). Per germline, CDR1 PRHDT and CDR2 FYEKMQ (reference sequence). Between the trimmed V and J ends, which lost 4 bases and 4 bases, there was a span of 14 bases. This CDR3 region has 14 residues. The CDR3 coding sequence is TGTGCCAGCAGCTCCCGGGACGACCTATACGAGCAGTACTTC. This gives the protein CASSSRDDLYEQYF.

The genes are TRBV29-1 and TRBJ2-7, with 7 bases matching TRBD2. Germline CDR1 and CDR2: SQVTM and ANQGSEA. CDR3 length: 12 amino acids. Trimming cost V 7 bases and J 0 bases; bases outside gene matches: 3. The CDR3 nucleotides are TGCAGCGGACTAGCTAGCTCCTACGAGCAGTACTTC. Encoded protein: CSGLASSYEQYF.

The rearrangement links TRBV20-1 to TRBJ2-1; D is uncertain. There are 11 residues in the CDR3. Germline V gene sequence: CDR1 DFQATT, CDR2 SNEGSKA (reference sequence). V was pared by 1 base and J by 5 bases, with 3 bases between. The CDR3 loop is CSARGDNEQFF. CDR3 sequence (DNA): TGCAGTGCTAGAGGGGACAATGAGCAGTTCTTC.

This chain connects TRBV9 to TRBJ1-2; the D gene is possibly TRBD1 (5 bases). Germline values: CDR1 SGDLS, CDR2 YYNGEE. The CDR3 contains 14 residues. The V and J ends lost 4 bases and 2 bases respectively, with 12 bases between them. This CDR3 reads CASSTGGVNYGYTF. The CDR3, as DNA: TGTGCCAGCAGCACCGGGGGGGTCAACTATGGCTACACCTTC.

The chain couples TRBV13 to TRBJ2-4; 7 nucleotides match TRBD1. The CDR3 spans 14 residues. CDR1 PRHDT and CDR2 FYEKMQ come from the germline V gene (reference sequence). The junction had 6 bases not matched to a gene; V was cut back by 3 bases and J by 7 bases. The CDR3 loop reads CASSFQGEQNIQYF. The CDR3 DNA follows: TGTGCCAGCAGCTTTCAGGGGGAACAGAACATTCAGTACTTC.

The genes are TRBV7-8 and TRBJ2-2; 7 bases are a match to TRBD1. Germline V gene sequence: CDR1 SGHVS, CDR2 FQNEAQ. With 1 base clipped from V and 1 base from J, the junction kept 0 bases outside the gene matches. This CDR3 has 15 residues. CDR3 in amino acids: CASSLDRGNTGELFF. CDR3 bases: TGTGCCAGCAGCTTAGACAGGGGGAACACCGGGGAGCTGTTTTTT.

The CDR3 DNA reads TGTGCCACCAGCTGGGGACTAGCGGGAGGGGATGAGACCCAGTACTTC. Protein sequence: CATSWGLAGGDETQYF. This sequence joins TRBV15 and TRBJ2-5, with TRBD2 identical over 16 bases. After removal of 5 bases from V and 5 bases from J, the junction contained 5 bases not matched to a gene. The CDR3 totals 16 residues. Germline values: CDR1 LNHNV, CDR2 YYDKDF (reference sequence).

In nucleotides, the CDR3 is TGTGCCAGCAGCTTAGGCGGGCTAGCGGGACTCCCTGAGCAGTTCTTC. This encodes CASSLGGLAGLPEQFF. This chain links TRBV11-2 with TRBJ2-1; 9 bases are a match to TRBD2. The germline V gene has CDR1 SGHAT and CDR2 FQNNGV. The CDR3 extends over 16 amino acids. Trimming cost V 1 base and J 9 bases; bases outside gene matches: 10.

The chain links TRBV19 to TRBJ2-7; 7 bases fit TRBD1. From germline, CDR1 is LNHDA and CDR2 SQIVND (reference sequence). The CDR3 totals 17 residues. The trim removed 3 bases at V and 6 bases at J, leaving 17 bases unmatched. The CDR3 bases are TGTGCCAGTAGTATTTTCTACCGGGACAGAAGGATTCCCGAGCAGTACTTC. Translation: CASSIFYRDRRIPEQYF.

Turning to this clone: Other DNA sequences within the sample encode an identical CDR3. The chain carries TRBV27 and TRBJ2-3; a weak D match, TRBD1 (6 bases). This CDR3 region has 13 residues. Germline V gives CDR1 MNHEY, CDR2 SMNVEV (reference sequence). With 3 bases removed from V and 6 bases from J, the gap between germline ends came to 10 bases. CDR3 amino acids: CASSFGGPDTQYF. CDR3 DNA sequence: TGTGCCAGCAGTTTTGGGGGCCCGGATACGCAGTATTTT.

J is TRBJ1-5 and V is TRBV28; a weak D match, TRBD1 (6 bases). CDR3 length: 14 amino acids. Germline-derived CDR1 and CDR2 are MDHEN and SYDVKM. V dropped 4 bases and J dropped 3 bases, with 10 bases sitting between them. Written as DNA, the CDR3 is TGTGCCAGCAGTTCCAGGGGATTCAATCAGCCCCAGCATTTT. It is translated as CASSSRGFNQPQHF.

V usage is TRBV6-1 and J usage is TRBJ2-7; D is possibly TRBD2 (6 bases). V lost 3 bases to trimming and J lost 1 base, with 10 bases between them. The CDR3 length is 14 residues. Germline V CDR1 and CDR2: MNHNS, SASEGT. The CDR3 loop reads CASSDAGPSYEQYF. The CDR3 DNA follows: TGTGCCAGCAGTGATGCGGGGCCTTCCTACGAGCAGTACTTC.